In its sample, the clone carrying this T cell receptor beta chain was seen a few times. Specified treatment: PENTA 11 planned treatment interruption arm or continuous ART arm. The sample comes from a study of HIV-infected children after antiretroviral therapy interruption. V shed 4 bases and J shed 9 bases, with 17 bases lying between them. Germline CDR1 is SGHTS and CDR2 is YDEGEE. This CDR3 is built from 15 residues. Unique molecular identifiers were included in an RNA-based 3' RACE TCR library. TCRdb re-called the 3' RACE reads with MiXCR, one entry per CDR3 protein. The sample includes about 89,000 distinct CDR3 sequences, around 6.9% of them seen just once.

The sample was CD45RA+ CD4+ T cells from PBMCs, pooled from several time points, taken from a donor given antiretroviral therapy, either interrupted or continuous. Described subset: naive CD4+ CD45RA+ CD45RO- T cells. The clonotype comes from a pool of human donors with HIV. This chain joins TRBV5-8 and TRBJ1-6; D call uncertain. CDR3 region: CASSLRWESLSPLHF. For the CDR3, the DNA is TGTGCCAGCAGCCTTCGTTGGGAAAGCCTTTCACCCCTCCACTTT.